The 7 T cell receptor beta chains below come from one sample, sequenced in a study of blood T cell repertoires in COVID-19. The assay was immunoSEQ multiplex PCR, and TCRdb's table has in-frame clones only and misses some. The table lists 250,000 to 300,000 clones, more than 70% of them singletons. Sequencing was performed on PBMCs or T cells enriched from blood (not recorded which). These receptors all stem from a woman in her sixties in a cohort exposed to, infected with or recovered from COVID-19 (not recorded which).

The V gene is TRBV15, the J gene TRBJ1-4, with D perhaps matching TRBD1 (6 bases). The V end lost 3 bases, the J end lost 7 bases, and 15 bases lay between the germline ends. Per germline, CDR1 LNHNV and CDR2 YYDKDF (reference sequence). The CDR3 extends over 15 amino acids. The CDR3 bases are TGTGCCACCAGCAGGAGGTCAGGGGCGGGTGAAAAACTGTTTTTT. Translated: CATSRRSGAGEKLFF.

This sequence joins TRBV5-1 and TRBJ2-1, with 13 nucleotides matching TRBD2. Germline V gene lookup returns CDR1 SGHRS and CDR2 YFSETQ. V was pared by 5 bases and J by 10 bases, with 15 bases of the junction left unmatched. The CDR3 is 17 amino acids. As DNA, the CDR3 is TGCGCCAGCAGTTTAAGGGCTGGACTAGCGGGAGATGGGGAGCAGTTCTTC. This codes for CASSLRAGLAGDGEQFF.

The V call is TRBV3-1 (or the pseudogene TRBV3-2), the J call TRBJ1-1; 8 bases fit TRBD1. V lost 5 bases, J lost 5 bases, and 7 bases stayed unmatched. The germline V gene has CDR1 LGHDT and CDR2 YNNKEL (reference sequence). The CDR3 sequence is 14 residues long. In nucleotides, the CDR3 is TGTGCCAGCAGCGGCCGGGACAGGCAAACTGAAGCTTTCTTT. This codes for CASSGRDRQTEAFF.

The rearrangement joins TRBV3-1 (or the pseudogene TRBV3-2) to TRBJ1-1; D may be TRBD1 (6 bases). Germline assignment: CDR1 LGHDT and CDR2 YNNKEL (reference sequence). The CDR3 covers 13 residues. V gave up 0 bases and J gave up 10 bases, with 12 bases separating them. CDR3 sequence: CASSQDLTGRAFF. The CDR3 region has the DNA TGTGCCAGCAGCCAAGATTTAACAGGGCGAGCTTTCTTT.

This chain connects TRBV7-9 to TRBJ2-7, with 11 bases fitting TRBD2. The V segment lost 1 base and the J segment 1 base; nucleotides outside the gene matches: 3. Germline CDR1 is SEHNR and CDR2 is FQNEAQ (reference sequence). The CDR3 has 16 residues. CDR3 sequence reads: CASSLGLAGLSYEQYF. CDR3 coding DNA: TGTGCCAGCAGCTTAGGACTAGCGGGGCTGTCCTACGAGCAGTACTTC.

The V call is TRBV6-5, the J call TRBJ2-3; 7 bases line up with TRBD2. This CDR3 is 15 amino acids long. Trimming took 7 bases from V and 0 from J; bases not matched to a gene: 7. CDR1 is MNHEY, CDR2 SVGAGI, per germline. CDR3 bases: TGTGCCAGCAAATTAGCGGGCAGTAGCACAGATACGCAGTATTTT. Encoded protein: CASKLAGSSTDTQYF.

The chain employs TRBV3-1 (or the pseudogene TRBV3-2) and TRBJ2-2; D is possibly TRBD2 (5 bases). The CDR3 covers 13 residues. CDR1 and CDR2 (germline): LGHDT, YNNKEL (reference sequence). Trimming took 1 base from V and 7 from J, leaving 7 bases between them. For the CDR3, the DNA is TGTGCCAGCAGCCAAGGAGGAGGCGGGGAGCTGTTTTTT. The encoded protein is CASSQGGGGELFF.